Listed here are 15 T cell receptor beta chains from one sample, sequenced in a study of blood T cell repertoires in COVID-19. This table comes from immunoSEQ multiplex PCR, and its TCRdb copy is limited to in-frame clones, with some not included. The sample lists 200,000 to 250,000 clones; 65% to 90% were seen once. The sequenced sample was peripheral blood. The receptors shown here come from a woman aged 50 to 60 with acute or convalescent COVID-19.

The chain uses TRBV4-2 and TRBJ1-2, with D maybe TRBD1 (5 bases). Germline assignment: CDR1 LGHNA and CDR2 YNFKEQ. V lost 3 bases and J 7 bases, leaving 12 bases between the germline ends. This CDR3 is built from 13 residues. The chain's CDR3 is CASSQRAGVGYTF. CDR3 bases: TGTGCCAGCAGCCAGCGGGCGGGGGTTGGCTACACCTTC.

This rearrangement joins TRBV11-2 to TRBJ2-1, with TRBD2 matching over 11 bases. The germline V gene encodes CDR1 SGHAT and CDR2 FQNNGV. The CDR3 is 15 residues long. The V gene end was trimmed by 5 bases and the J gene end by 4 bases; junction bases not matched to a gene: 4. CDR3 in amino acids: CASSPGTSGYNEQFF. In nucleotides, the CDR3 is TGTGCCAGCAGCCCTGGGACTAGCGGTTACAATGAGCAGTTCTTC.

The V gene is TRBV28, the J gene TRBJ2-7; tentatively, D is TRBD1 (5 bases). Germline values: CDR1 MDHEN, CDR2 SYDVKM. The ends were cut back, 6 bases at V and 4 bases at J, with 7 bases in the middle. This CDR3 is 11 amino acids long. CDR3 in amino acids: CASSPGYEQYF. CDR3 coding DNA: TGTGCCAGCAGCCCAGGGTACGAGCAGTACTTC.

The chain carries TRBV3-1 (or the pseudogene TRBV3-2) and TRBJ2-2; D is possibly TRBD1 (5 bases). This CDR3 has 15 amino acids. Looked up from germline, CDR1 is LGHDT and CDR2 is YNNKEL (reference sequence). V was cut by 3 bases and J by 4 bases, with 12 bases left in between. The DNA for the CDR3 is TGTGCCAGCAGCCAGAACCAGGGTATCACCGGGGAGCTGTTTTTT. Translation gives CASSQNQGITGELFF.

The chain joins TRBV6-5 to TRBJ2-1, with 13 bases lining up with TRBD2. Germline lookup yields CDR1 MNHEY and CDR2 SVGAGI. The CDR3 has 15 amino acids. V shed 5 bases and J 8 bases; nucleotides not matched to a gene: 6. The CDR3 nucleotides are TGTGCCAGCAGTACCAGGACTAGCGGGAGCTATGAGCAGTTCTTC. Translation: CASSTRTSGSYEQFF.

This chain joins TRBV28 and TRBJ2-7, with 8 bases matching TRBD2. The germline gives CDR1 MDHEN, CDR2 SYDVKM. J was trimmed by 3 bases and V by 5 bases; bases with no gene match: 12. The CDR3 length is 16 residues. The CDR3 here is CASSPLTGTSSYEQYF. The CDR3 nucleotides are TGTGCCAGCAGTCCTCTCACCGGGACTAGTAGCTACGAGCAGTACTTC.

The chain links TRBV28 to TRBJ1-5; tentatively, D is TRBD1 (5 bases). The CDR3 runs 15 residues. The V end lost 6 bases, the J end lost 0 bases, and 12 bases lay between the germline ends. Germline CDR1 and CDR2: MDHEN and SYDVKM. CDR3 nucleotide sequence: TGTGCCAGCAGACTAAGGGGATATAGCAATCAGCCCCAGCATTTT. The encoded protein is CASRLRGYSNQPQHF. The full variable domain, its missing parts supplied by reference TRBV28 and TRBJ1-5, is DVKVTQSSRYLVKRTGEKVFLECVQDMDHENMFWYRQDPGLGLRLIYFSYDVKMKEKGDIPEGYSVSREKKERFSLILESASTNQTSMYLCASRLRGYSNQPQHFGDGTRLSIL.

This chain links TRBV5-1 with TRBJ2-1, with 8 positions matching TRBD2. J gave up 8 bases and V 2 bases, and 12 bases lay outside the gene matches. CDR1 and CDR2 from the germline V gene are SGHRS and YFSETQ. The CDR3 runs to 16 residues. CDR3 sequence: CASSFDPAGEGYEQFF. The CDR3 region has the DNA TGCGCCAGCAGCTTCGATCCAGCGGGAGAAGGCTATGAGCAGTTCTTC. Supplemented by reference TRBV5-1 and TRBJ2-1, the full variable domain reads KAGVTQTPRYLIKTRGQQVTLSCSPISGHRSVSWYQQTPGQGLQFLFEYFSETQRNKGNFPGRFSGRQFSNSRSEMNVSTLELGDSALYLCASSFDPAGEGYEQFFGPGTRLTVL.

V and J are TRBV6-5 and TRBJ1-2, with 9 nucleotides matching TRBD1. V lost 5 bases and J lost 6; bases outside the gene matches: 1. The CDR3 length is 12 residues. CDR1 is MNHEY, CDR2 SVGAGI, per germline. This chain's CDR3 is CASSRQGDGYTF. CDR3 sequence (DNA): TGTGCCAGCAGTCGACAGGGGGATGGCTACACCTTC.

V is TRBV19 and J is TRBJ2-7; 9 bases map to TRBD2. Trimming at V came to 7 bases and at J to 3 bases, leaving 10 bases not matched to a gene. The CDR3 loop spans 15 amino acids. Germline CDR1 is LNHDA and CDR2 is SQIVND (reference sequence). The CDR3 reads CASTRRASGNYEQYF. Here the CDR3 DNA reads TGTGCCAGTACTAGGAGGGCTAGCGGGAACTACGAGCAGTACTTC.

The chain has TRBV30 and TRBJ1-1; D is perhaps TRBD1 (5 bases). The CDR3 runs 14 residues. Trimming removed 4 bases from V and 4 bases from J, with 16 bases in between. Germline CDR1 GTSNPN, CDR2 SVGIG (reference sequence). DNA of the CDR3: TGTGCCTGGAACCCCGGGACTGTCCTCACTGAAGCTTTCTTT. Translation gives CAWNPGTVLTEAFF. Together with reference TRBV30 and TRBJ1-1, the CDR3 gives the full variable domain: SQTIHQWPATLVQPVGSPLSLECTVEGTSNPNLYWYRQAAGRGLQLLFYSVGIGQISSEVPQNLSASRPQDRQFILSSKKLLLSDSGFYLCAWNPGTVLTEAFFGQGTRLTVV.

This rearrangement joins TRBV20-1 to TRBJ2-1, with TRBD2 as a possible D gene (5 bases). The CDR3 has 14 residues. V lost 3 bases and J lost 8, with 17 bases in between. Germline loops: CDR1 DFQATT, CDR2 SNEGSKA (reference sequence). The DNA for the CDR3 is TGCAGTGCTAGTCGTATAGGGAGCCCGCATGAGCAGTTCTTC. Its protein is CSASRIGSPHEQFF.

This chain joins TRBV6-1 and TRBJ1-5, with 7 nucleotides matching TRBD1. The CDR3 is made up of 17 amino acids. The ends lost 4 bases at V and 5 bases at J; junction bases unmatched: 14. Germline CDR1 MNHNS, CDR2 SASEGT. Written as DNA, the CDR3 is TGTGCCAGCAGTGTTTACCTTACAGGGGCCGGGGATCAGCCCCAGCATTTT. Amino acids: CASSVYLTGAGDQPQHF.

The rearrangement joins TRBV7-9 to TRBJ2-1, with D possibly matching TRBD1 (5 bases). This CDR3 is built from 14 residues. The V end lost 1 base, the J end lost 9 bases, and 13 bases lay between the germline ends. Germline V gene lookup returns CDR1 SEHNR and CDR2 FQNEAQ (reference sequence). CDR3 DNA: TGTGCCAGCAGCTTAGGGCCCAGGGTCCCTGAGCAGTTCTTC. Its protein product is CASSLGPRVPEQFF.

The CDR3 is CASSIGTGFNEQFF. CDR3 sequence (DNA): TGTGCCAGTAGTATAGGAACAGGTTTCAATGAGCAGTTCTTC. The chain links TRBV19 to TRBJ2-1; the D gene is possibly TRBD1 (5 bases). V lost 1 base to trimming and J lost 6 bases, with 10 bases between them. This CDR3 is 14 amino acids long. Germline V gene lookup returns CDR1 LNHDA and CDR2 SQIVND (reference sequence).